This TCR beta chain came from a study of blood T cell repertoires in COVID-19. The wider study: Acute and convalescent COVID-19 specimens originated in the United States, Italy and Spain. T cells, B-cell-depleted T cells, or PBMCs provided the cDNA or gDNA that served as material.

In the study's own analysis: For nucleated cells, counts were estimated from reference gene primer amplification. The assay was immunoSEQ multiplex PCR, and TCRdb's table has in-frame clones only and misses some. The V and J calls and clone size come from that table; D and trimming were worked out from the DNA. The sample contains 40,000 to 45,000 clones, around 76% of which appear only once. The CDR3 has 13 amino acids. Trimming pared 3 bases from V and 0 bases from J, leaving 5 bases between. The germline CDR1 and CDR2 sequences are SNHLY and FYNNEI. The sample taken for sequencing was peripheral blood. The chain is built from TRBV2 and TRBJ1-1; maybe TRBD1 (5 bases). The source of this sequence is an elderly man with acute or convalescent COVID-19. CDR3: CASSEDMNTEAFF. As DNA, the CDR3 is TGTGCCAGCAGTGAGGACATGAACACTGAAGCTTTCTTT.